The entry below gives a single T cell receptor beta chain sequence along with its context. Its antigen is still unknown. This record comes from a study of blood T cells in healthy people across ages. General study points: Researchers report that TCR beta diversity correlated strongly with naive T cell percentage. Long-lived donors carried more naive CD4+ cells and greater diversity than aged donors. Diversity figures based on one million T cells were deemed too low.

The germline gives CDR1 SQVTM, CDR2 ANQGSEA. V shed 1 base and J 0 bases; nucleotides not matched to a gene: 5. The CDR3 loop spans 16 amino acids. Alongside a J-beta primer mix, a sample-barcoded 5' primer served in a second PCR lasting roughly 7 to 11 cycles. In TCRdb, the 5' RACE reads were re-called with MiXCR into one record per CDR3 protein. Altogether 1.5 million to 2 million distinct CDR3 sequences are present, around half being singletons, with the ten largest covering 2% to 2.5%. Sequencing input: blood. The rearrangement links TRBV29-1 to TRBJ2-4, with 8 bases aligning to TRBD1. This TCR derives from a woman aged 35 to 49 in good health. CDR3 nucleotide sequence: TGCAGCGTTGAAGTTGGGACAGGAGTAGCCAAAAACATTCAGTACTTC. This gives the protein CSVEVGTGVAKNIQYF.